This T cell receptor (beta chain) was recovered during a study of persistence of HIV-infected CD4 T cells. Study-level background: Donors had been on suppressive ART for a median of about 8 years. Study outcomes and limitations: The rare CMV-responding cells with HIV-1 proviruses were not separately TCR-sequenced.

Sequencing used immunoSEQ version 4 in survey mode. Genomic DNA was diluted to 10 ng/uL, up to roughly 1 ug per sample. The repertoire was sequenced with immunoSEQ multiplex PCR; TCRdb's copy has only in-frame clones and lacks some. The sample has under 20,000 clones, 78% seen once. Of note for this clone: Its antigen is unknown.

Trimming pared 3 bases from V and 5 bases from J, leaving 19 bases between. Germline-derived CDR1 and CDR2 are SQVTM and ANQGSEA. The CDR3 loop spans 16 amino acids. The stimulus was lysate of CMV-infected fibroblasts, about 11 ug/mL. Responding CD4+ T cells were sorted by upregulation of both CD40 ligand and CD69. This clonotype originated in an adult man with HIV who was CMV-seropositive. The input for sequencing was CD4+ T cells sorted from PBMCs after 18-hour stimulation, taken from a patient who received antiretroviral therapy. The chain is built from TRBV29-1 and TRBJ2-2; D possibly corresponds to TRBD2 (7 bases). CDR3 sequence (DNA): TGCAGCGTTGATGGCGGGGGCCCCTTAGGGACCGGGGAGCTGTTTTTT. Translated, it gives CSVDGGGPLGTGELFF.